This T cell receptor (beta chain) comes out of a study of blood T cell repertoires in COVID-19. The assay was immunoSEQ multiplex PCR, and TCRdb's table has in-frame clones only and misses some. The sample holds 120,000 or so clones, 65% to 80% seen once. Germline CDR1 reads KGHDR; CDR2 reads SFDVKD. The CDR3 extends over 14 amino acids. The V and J ends lost 4 bases and 6 bases, in that order; junction bases with no gene match: 6. Sequenced input: peripheral blood. This TCR derives from a woman between 55 and 75 years old with acute or convalescent COVID-19. This sequence joins TRBV24-1 and TRBJ1-2; 8 bases fit TRBD1. The CDR3 sequence: CATSERDRGDGYTF. The CDR3 nucleotides are TGTGCCACCAGTGAGCGCGACAGGGGTGATGGCTACACCTTC.